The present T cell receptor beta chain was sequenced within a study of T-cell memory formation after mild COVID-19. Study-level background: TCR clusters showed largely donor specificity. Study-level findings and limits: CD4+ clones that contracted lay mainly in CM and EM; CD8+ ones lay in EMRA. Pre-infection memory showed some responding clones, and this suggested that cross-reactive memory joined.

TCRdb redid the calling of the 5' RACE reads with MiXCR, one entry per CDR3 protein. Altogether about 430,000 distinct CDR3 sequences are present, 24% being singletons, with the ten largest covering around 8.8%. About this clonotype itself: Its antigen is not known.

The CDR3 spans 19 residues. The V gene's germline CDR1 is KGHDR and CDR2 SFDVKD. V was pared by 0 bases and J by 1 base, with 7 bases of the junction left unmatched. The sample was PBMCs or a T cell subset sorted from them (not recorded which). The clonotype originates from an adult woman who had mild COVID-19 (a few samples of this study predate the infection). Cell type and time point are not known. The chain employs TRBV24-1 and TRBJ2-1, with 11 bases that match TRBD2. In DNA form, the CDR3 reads TGTGCCACCAGTGATTTGAAGGGCCTAGCGGGGGGTTCCTACAATGAGCAGTTCTTC. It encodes CATSDLKGLAGGSYNEQFF.